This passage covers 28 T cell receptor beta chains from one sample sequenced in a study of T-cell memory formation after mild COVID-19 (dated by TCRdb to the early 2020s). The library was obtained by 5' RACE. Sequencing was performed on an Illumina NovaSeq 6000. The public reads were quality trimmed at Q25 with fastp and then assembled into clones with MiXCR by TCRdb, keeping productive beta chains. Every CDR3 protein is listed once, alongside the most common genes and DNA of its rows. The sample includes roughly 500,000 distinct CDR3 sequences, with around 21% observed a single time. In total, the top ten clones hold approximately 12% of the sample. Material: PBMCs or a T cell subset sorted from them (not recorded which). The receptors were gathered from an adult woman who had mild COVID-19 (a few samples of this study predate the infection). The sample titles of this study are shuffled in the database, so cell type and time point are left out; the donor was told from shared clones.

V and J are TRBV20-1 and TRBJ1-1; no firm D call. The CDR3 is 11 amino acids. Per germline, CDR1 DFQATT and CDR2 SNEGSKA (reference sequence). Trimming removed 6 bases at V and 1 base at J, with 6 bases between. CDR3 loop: CSAIGNTEAFF. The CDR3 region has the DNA TGCAGTGCAATAGGGAACACTGAAGCTTTCTTT.

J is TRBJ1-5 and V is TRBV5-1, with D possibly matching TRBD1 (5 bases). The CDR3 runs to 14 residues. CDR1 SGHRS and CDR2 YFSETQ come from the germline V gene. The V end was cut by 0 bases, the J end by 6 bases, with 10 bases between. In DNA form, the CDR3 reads TGCGCCAGCAGCTTGGAGGGGAATCGTCAGCCCCAGCATTTT. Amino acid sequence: CASSLEGNRQPQHF.

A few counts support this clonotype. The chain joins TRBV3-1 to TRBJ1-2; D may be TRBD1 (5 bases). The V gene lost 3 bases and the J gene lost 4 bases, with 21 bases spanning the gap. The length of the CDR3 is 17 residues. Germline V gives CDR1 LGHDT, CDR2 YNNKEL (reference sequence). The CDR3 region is CASSQRKIRDASYGYTF. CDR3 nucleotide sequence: TGTGCCAGCAGCCAGCGCAAGATCCGGGACGCATCCTATGGCTACACCTTC.

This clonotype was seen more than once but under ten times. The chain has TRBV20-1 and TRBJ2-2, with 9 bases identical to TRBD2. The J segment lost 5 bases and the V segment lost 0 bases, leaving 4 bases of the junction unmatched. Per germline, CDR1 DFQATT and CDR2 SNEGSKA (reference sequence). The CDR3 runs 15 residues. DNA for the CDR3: TGCAGTGCTAGAGATTATAGCGGGAGTACCGGGGAGCTGTTTTTT. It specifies CSARDYSGSTGELFF.

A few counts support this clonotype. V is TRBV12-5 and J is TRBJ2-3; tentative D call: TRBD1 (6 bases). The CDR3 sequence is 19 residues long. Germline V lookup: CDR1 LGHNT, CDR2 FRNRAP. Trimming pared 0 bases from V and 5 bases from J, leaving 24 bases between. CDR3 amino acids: CASGLVYLDRLQYQDTQYF. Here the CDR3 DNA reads TGTGCTAGTGGTTTGGTTTATTTGGACAGACTGCAATACCAAGATACGCAGTATTTT.

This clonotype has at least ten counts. This CDR3 is CASSQASQETQYF. Here the CDR3 DNA reads TGCGCCAGCAGCCAAGCCAGCCAAGAGACCCAGTACTTC. This sequence joins TRBV4-1 and TRBJ2-5; the D is unclear. The V and J ends lost 1 base and 1 base respectively, with 4 bases between them. Per germline, CDR1 MGHRA and CDR2 YSYEKL. This CDR3 spans 13 amino acids.

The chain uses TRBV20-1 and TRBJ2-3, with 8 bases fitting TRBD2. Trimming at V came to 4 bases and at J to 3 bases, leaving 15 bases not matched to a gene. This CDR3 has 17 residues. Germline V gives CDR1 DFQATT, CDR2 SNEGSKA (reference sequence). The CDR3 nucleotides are TGCAGTGCTATCATTGGGAGGGTAGCGGGACCTACAGATACGCAGTATTTT. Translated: CSAIIGRVAGPTDTQYF.

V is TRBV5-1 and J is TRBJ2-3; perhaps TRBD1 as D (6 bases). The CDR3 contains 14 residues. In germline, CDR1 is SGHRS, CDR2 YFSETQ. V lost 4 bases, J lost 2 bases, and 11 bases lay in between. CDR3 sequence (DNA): TGCGCCAGCAGCCCCAGGGGAGCCACAGATACGCAGTATTTT. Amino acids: CASSPRGATDTQYF.

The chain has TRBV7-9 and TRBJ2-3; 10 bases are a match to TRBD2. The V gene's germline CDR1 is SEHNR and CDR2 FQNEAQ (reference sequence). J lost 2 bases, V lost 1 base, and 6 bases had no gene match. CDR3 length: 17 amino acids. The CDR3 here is CASSLGVAGGPTDTQYF. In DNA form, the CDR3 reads TGTGCCAGCAGCTTAGGGGTAGCGGGAGGCCCCACAGATACGCAGTATTTT.

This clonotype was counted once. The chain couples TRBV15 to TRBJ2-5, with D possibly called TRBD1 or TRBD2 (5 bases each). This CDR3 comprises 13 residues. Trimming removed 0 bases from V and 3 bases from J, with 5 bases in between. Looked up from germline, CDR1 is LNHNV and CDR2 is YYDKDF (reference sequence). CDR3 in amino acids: CATSREGEETQYF. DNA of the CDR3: TGTGCCACCAGCAGAGAGGGGGAAGAGACCCAGTACTTC.

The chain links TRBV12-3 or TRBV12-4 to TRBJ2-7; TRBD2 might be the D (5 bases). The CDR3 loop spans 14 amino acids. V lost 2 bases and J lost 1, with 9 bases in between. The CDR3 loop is CASSLNGVSYEQYF. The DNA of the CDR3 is TGTGCCAGCAGTTTAAACGGGGTGTCCTACGAGCAGTACTTC.

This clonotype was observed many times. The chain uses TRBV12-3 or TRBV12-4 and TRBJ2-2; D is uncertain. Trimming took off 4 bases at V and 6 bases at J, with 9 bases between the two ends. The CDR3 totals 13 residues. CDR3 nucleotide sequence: TGTGCCAGCAGTTCCCAGTCCCCCGGGGAGCTGTTTTTT. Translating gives CASSSQSPGELFF.

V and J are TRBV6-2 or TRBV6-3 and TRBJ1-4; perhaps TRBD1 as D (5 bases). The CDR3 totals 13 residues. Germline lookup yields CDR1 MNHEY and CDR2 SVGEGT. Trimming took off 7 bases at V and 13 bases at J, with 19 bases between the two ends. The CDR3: CASKPAGRHLLFF. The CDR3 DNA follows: TGTGCCAGCAAACCCGCGGGACGCCACTTACTGTTTTTT.

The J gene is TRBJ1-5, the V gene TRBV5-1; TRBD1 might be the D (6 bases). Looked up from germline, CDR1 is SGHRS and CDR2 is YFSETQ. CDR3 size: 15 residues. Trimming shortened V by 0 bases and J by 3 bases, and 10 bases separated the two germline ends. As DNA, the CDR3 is TGCGCCAGCAGCTTGGTGTCAGGGGCCAATCAGCCCCAGCATTTT. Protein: CASSLVSGANQPQHF.

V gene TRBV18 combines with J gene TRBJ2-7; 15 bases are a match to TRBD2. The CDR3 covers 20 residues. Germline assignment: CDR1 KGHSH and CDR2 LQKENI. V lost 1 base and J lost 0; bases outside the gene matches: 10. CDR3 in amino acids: CASSPQRTSGRASSSYEQYF. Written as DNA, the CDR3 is TGTGCCAGCTCACCACAGAGGACTAGCGGGAGGGCCTCGAGCTCCTACGAGCAGTACTTC.

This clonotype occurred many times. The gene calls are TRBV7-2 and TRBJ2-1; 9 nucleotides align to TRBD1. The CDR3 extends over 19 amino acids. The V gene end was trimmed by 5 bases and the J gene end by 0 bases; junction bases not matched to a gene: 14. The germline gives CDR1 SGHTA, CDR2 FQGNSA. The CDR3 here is CASSPGTGYFRTSYNEQFF. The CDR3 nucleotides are TGTGCCAGCAGCCCCGGGACAGGGTATTTTCGGACCTCCTACAATGAGCAGTTCTTC.

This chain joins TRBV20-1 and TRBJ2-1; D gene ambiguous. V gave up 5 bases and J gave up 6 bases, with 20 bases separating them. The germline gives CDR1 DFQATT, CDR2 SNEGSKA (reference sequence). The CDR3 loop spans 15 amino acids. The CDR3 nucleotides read TGCAGTGCTGGGCAAACCGCCCAACCAACCAATGAGCAGTTCTTC. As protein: CSAGQTAQPTNEQFF.

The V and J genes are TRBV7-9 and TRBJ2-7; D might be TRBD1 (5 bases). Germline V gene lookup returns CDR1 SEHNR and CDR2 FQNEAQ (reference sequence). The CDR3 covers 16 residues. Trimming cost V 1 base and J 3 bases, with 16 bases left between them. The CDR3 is CASSLESGPLLYEQYF. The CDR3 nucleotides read TGTGCCAGCAGCTTAGAGTCAGGGCCCTTACTCTACGAGCAGTACTTC.

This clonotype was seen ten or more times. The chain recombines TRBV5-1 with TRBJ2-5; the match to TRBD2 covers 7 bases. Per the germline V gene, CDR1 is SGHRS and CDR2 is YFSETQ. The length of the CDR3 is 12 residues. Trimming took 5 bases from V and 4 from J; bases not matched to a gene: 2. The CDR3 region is CASRLAGETQYF. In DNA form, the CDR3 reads TGCGCCAGCAGATTAGCGGGAGAGACCCAGTACTTC.

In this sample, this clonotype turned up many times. Written as DNA, the CDR3 is TGCGCCAGCAGCCAAGGCGGGGCAAGAACTGAAGCTTTCTTT. Amino acid sequence: CASSQGGARTEAFF. This chain joins TRBV4-1 and TRBJ1-1; possible D gene TRBD1, 5 bases. The CDR3 covers 14 residues. The V and J ends lost 1 base and 5 bases respectively, with 11 bases between them. Germline values: CDR1 MGHRA, CDR2 YSYEKL.

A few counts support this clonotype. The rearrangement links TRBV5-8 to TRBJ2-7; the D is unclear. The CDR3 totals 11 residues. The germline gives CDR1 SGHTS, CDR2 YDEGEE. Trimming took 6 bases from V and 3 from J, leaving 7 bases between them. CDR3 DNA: TGTGCCAGCACCCTTGACTACGAGCAGTACTTC. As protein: CASTLDYEQYF.

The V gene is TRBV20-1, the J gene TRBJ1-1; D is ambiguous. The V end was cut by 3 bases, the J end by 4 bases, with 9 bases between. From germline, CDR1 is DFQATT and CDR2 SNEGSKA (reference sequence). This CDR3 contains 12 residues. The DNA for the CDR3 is TGCAGTGCTAGGGAGCGGGTCACTGAAGCTTTCTTT. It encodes CSARERVTEAFF.

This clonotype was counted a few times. The CDR3 DNA reads as TGCAGTGCTAGATCGGGAGATCAGCCCCAGCATTTT. Residues: CSARSGDQPQHF. The chain recombines TRBV20-1 with TRBJ1-5; no clear D gene. Trimming took 2 bases from V and 5 from J, leaving 7 bases between them. CDR1 DFQATT and CDR2 SNEGSKA come from the germline V gene (reference sequence). The length of the CDR3 is 12 residues.

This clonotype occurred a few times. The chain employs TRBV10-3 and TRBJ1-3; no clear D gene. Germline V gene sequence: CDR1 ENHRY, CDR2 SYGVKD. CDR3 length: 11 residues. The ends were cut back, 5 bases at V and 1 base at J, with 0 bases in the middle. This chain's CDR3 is CAISSGNTIYF. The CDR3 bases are TGTGCCATCAGTTCTGGAAACACCATATATTTT.

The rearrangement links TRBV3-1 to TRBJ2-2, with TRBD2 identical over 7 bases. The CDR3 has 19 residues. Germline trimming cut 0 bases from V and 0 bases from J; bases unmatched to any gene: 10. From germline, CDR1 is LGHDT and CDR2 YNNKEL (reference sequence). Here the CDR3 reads CASSQERLAVGPNTGELFF. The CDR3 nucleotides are TGTGCCAGCAGCCAAGAAAGGCTAGCGGTGGGACCGAACACCGGGGAGCTGTTTTTT.

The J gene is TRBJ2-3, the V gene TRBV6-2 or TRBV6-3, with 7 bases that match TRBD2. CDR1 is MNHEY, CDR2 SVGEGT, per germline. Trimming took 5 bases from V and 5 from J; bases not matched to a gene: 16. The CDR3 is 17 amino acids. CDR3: CASSPRPGRTVEDTQYF. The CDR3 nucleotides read TGTGCCAGCAGTCCGCGGCCCGGGAGGACCGTTGAAGATACGCAGTATTTT.

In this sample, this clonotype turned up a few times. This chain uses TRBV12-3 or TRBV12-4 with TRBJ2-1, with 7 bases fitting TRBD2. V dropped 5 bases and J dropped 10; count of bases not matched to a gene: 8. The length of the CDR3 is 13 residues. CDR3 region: CASSPLPSGEQFF. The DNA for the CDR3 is TGTGCCAGCAGTCCGCTGCCTAGCGGAGAGCAGTTCTTC.

CDR3 sequence (DNA): TGCAGTGCTAGAGCGAACCGCAACTCGGGAAACACCATATATTTT. Translated: CSARANRNSGNTIYF. V gene TRBV20-1 combines with J gene TRBJ1-3, with D hard to call. The V gene lost 1 base and the J gene lost 4 bases, with 14 bases spanning the gap. The CDR3 covers 15 residues. The germline V gene has CDR1 DFQATT and CDR2 SNEGSKA (reference sequence).